This T cell receptor beta chain was sequenced for a study of cytomegalovirus exposure and HLA in healthy donors. Overall study results and limits: It was assumed in the presence/absence analyses that sequencing depth was roughly uniform across donors. In an earlier analysis, about 87% or about 30%: the productive usage of most TCR beta V segments.

CDR1 is MNHEY and CDR2 is SMNVEV in the germline V gene (reference sequence). The CDR3 covers 15 residues. Unmatched junction bases numbered 6, after V lost 2 bases and J lost 2 bases. Notes on this clone: Its specificity is unknown.

PCR involved 60 Vbeta and 13 Jbeta primers. The method was immunoSEQ multiplex PCR; TCRdb's version includes in-frame clones alone and lacks a portion of them. The sample has 200,000 to 250,000 clones; around 76% are singletons. The chain carries TRBV27 and TRBJ2-7; 7 nucleotides align to TRBD2. The clonotype originates from a man aged 18 to 35 in good health and CMV-seronegative. Sample: PBMCs. The DNA of the CDR3 is TGTGCCAGCAGTTTAGGGCTAGCGGAGACCTACGAGCAGTACTTC. Residues: CASSLGLAETYEQYF.